This T cell receptor beta chain is from a study of blood T cell repertoires in COVID-19 (dated by TCRdb to about 2020). Context from the whole study: Collaborator samples came from the United States, Italy and Spain and covered acute and convalescent phases of COVID-19. The repertoires were made available in a free public database intended to serve as a resource for research on the immune response to SARS-CoV-2. Subjects who had been exposed to COVID-19, were actively infected with it, or had recovered from it provided the deeply sampled blood TCRbeta repertoires that made up the dataset. The prospective study material was composed of cDNA or gDNA derived from T cells, B-cell-depleted T cells, or PBMCs. Samples came from the ongoing ImmuneRACE study (first 160 participants) plus 1,254 subjects from 6 global collaborators. Where available, HLA class I and class II types were obtained from metadata supplied by the sample provider rather than from assay-based typing. Sample metadata almost always included a de-identified subject ID, COVID-19 status, age in years and sex.

The collaborating institutions used their own protocols to collect whole blood in K2EDTA tubes. For TCRbeta analysis, collaborator samples were shipped as frozen whole blood, as isolated PBMCs, or as DNA extracted from either sample type. Remarks on this clone: Its binding antigen is unknown. Nothing much larger sits one base from this clone, and base qualities are not available.

Paper-wide results and their limitations: The amount of clinical and demographic metadata varied by source and participant and was provided uncurated.

From the germline V gene, CDR1 is LGHNA and CDR2 is YSLEER. At the junction V is shortened by 2 bases and J by 0 bases, with 14 bases in between. The CDR3 contains 16 residues, cysteine and phenylalanine counted. Only the CDR3 region is kept as DNA, spanning 48 bases read in frame from base 1. The immunoSEQ Assay, a bias-controlled multiplex PCR, was used to amplify TCRbeta CDR3 regions from genomic DNA. In the original analysis: The number of nucleated cells in each sample was estimated by amplification of reference gene primers within the assay. To quantify the absolute abundance of each unique TCRbeta CDR3 rearrangement, sequence reads were collapsed and filtered. For each sample, productive Simpson clonality was calculated by taking the square root of Simpson's diversity index across productive rearrangements. TCRdb carries this immuneACCESS record with in-frame sequences only. Its versions omit some clonotypes, under half of them owing to an unresolved V gene in the studies checked, with the rest unexplained. That table furnishes V, J and clone size, whereas the DNA furnished D and trimming. The sample data list some 150,000 clones, and about 80% of these were observed just once. Clones ranked in the top ten supply around 6.8% of the sample.

The TCR was taken from a human donor in a cohort sampled during active COVID-19. This chain joins TRBV4-3 to TRBJ2-7; TRBD1 is possibly the D segment (6 matching bases). Sequences were obtained from peripheral blood. The DNA sequence is TGCGCCAGCAGCCAAACCCAGGGGTATTCCTCCTACGAGCAGTACTTC. Its translation is CASSQTQGYSSYEQYF.